Here is one TCR beta chain with its context. The sample belongs to a study of blood T cell repertoires in COVID-19. As for the study in general: Researchers got acute and convalescent COVID-19 samples from the United States, Italy and Spain. From T cells, B-cell-depleted T cells, or PBMCs came the material, which was cDNA or gDNA.

Sequencing used immunoSEQ multiplex PCR; TCRdb keeps in-frame clones, though not all of them. The table has 150,000 to 200,000 clones, over 80% seen once; the top ten hold over 6.5%. From germline, CDR1 is SGDLS and CDR2 YYNGEE. The CDR3 consists of 16 residues. V lost 3 bases, J lost 1 base, and 5 bases stayed unmatched. The chain is built from TRBV9 and TRBJ2-2; 8 nucleotides agree with TRBD2. The sequenced material came from peripheral blood. This receptor was obtained from a woman aged 40 to 50 with COVID-19, enrolled during active disease. The CDR3: CASSAGGARNTGELFF. In nucleotides, the CDR3 is TGTGCCAGCAGCGCCGGGGGGGCGAGGAACACCGGGGAGCTGTTTTTT.